The rows below give T cell receptor beta chains drawn from one sample of a study of blood T cell repertoires in COVID-19. Method: immunoSEQ multiplex PCR; TCRdb's copy keeps in-frame clones and lacks some. Of approximately 170,000 clones listed, approximately 80% are singletons. Specimen: PBMCs or T cells enriched from blood (not recorded which). Receptors were obtained from a woman aged 50 to 60 who had recovered from COVID-19. The CDR3 runs from the conserved cysteine through the conserved F or W. The D gene is left open where the match is weak. A clone size is listed for some rows: how often the clone was seen (once, few, many), or a class if it is expanded.

cdr3_aa: CASSFGSGGGETQYF
cdr3_nt: TGTGCCAGCAGTTTCGGGAGCGGAGGAGGGGAGACCCAGTACTTC
cdr3_length: 15
clone_size: .
j_call: TRBJ2-5
v_call: TRBV7-3
d_call: .

cdr3_aa: CASSLDRDGYTF
cdr3_nt: TGTGCCAGCAGCCTGGACAGAGATGGCTACACCTTC
cdr3_length: 12
clone_size: .
j_call: TRBJ1-2
v_call: TRBV5-5
d_call: .

cdr3_aa: CASREGETEAFF
cdr3_nt: TGTGCCAGCAGAGAGGGGGAAACTGAAGCTTTCTTT
cdr3_length: 12
clone_size: .
j_call: TRBJ1-1
v_call: TRBV2
d_call: .

cdr3_aa: CASSPTGLVAHEQYF
cdr3_nt: TGTGCCAGTAGCCCTACAGGGTTGGTCGCGCACGAGCAGTACTTC
cdr3_length: 15
clone_size: .
j_call: TRBJ2-7
v_call: TRBV19
d_call: .

cdr3_aa: CASSPLYEQYF
cdr3_nt: TGTGCCAGCAGTCCCCTCTACGAGCAGTACTTC
cdr3_length: 11
clone_size: .
j_call: TRBJ2-7
v_call: TRBV2
d_call: .

cdr3_aa: CASSSQGFNQPQHF
cdr3_nt: TGTGCCAGCAGCTCACAGGGGTTTAATCAGCCCCAGCATTTT
cdr3_length: 14
clone_size: .
j_call: TRBJ1-5
v_call: TRBV7-2
d_call: TRBD1

cdr3_aa: CASSREAGSRNTNTQYF
cdr3_nt: TGCGCCAGCAGCCGGGAAGCTGGGAGTCGAAATACTAATACGCAGTATTTT
cdr3_length: 17
clone_size: once
j_call: TRBJ2-3
v_call: TRBV4-1
d_call: .

cdr3_aa: CASSYWVGTVNSPLHF
cdr3_nt: TGCGCCAGCAGCTACTGGGTTGGGACAGTTAATTCACCCCTCCACTTT
cdr3_length: 16
clone_size: .
j_call: TRBJ1-6
v_call: TRBV4-3
d_call: TRBD1

cdr3_aa: CASSLGAGVIGELFF
cdr3_nt: TGTGCCAGCAGCTTAGGGGCGGGAGTGATCGGGGAGCTGTTTTTT
cdr3_length: 15
clone_size: .
j_call: TRBJ2-2
v_call: TRBV7-9
d_call: TRBD2

cdr3_aa: CASRNRGEQYF
cdr3_nt: TGTGCCAGCCGGAACAGGGGAGAGCAGTACTTC
cdr3_length: 11
clone_size: .
j_call: TRBJ2-7
v_call: TRBV28
d_call: TRBD1

cdr3_aa: CASSRGDQETQYF
cdr3_nt: TGTGCCAGCAGCCGCGGGGATCAAGAGACCCAGTACTTC
cdr3_length: 13
clone_size: .
j_call: TRBJ2-5
v_call: TRBV7-3
d_call: .

cdr3_aa: CASSGRDKPYEQYF
cdr3_nt: TGTGCCAGTAGTGGCCGGGACAAGCCCTACGAGCAGTACTTC
cdr3_length: 14
clone_size: .
j_call: TRBJ2-7
v_call: TRBV19
d_call: .

cdr3_aa: CASSLGGRVYNEQFF
cdr3_nt: TGTGCCAGCAGCTTAGGAGGGAGGGTCTACAATGAGCAGTTCTTC
cdr3_length: 15
clone_size: .
j_call: TRBJ2-1
v_call: TRBV11-3
d_call: TRBD2

cdr3_aa: CASSPPWTGEGYTF
cdr3_nt: TGTGCCAGCTCACCACCCTGGACAGGGGAAGGCTACACCTTC
cdr3_length: 14
clone_size: .
j_call: TRBJ1-2
v_call: TRBV18
d_call: TRBD1

cdr3_aa: CASSFQRTGGLGEKLFF
cdr3_nt: TGTGCCAGCAGCTTCCAGAGGACAGGCGGACTTGGAGAAAAACTGTTTTTT
cdr3_length: 17
clone_size: .
j_call: TRBJ1-4
v_call: TRBV7-9
d_call: TRBD1

cdr3_aa: CASSHLATEPSYEQYF
cdr3_nt: TGCGCCAGCAGCCACTTGGCGACGGAGCCCTCCTACGAGCAGTACTTC
cdr3_length: 16
clone_size: .
j_call: TRBJ2-7
v_call: TRBV4-1
d_call: .

cdr3_aa: CASAPGLAGLQETQYF
cdr3_nt: TGTGCTAGTGCCCCGGGACTAGCGGGACTCCAAGAGACCCAGTACTTC
cdr3_length: 16
clone_size: .
j_call: TRBJ2-5
v_call: TRBV12-5
d_call: TRBD2

cdr3_aa: CASSPRLAGEQYF
cdr3_nt: TGTGCCAGCAGCCCTCGACTAGCCGGCGAGCAGTACTTC
cdr3_length: 13
clone_size: .
j_call: TRBJ2-7
v_call: TRBV7-2
d_call: TRBD2

cdr3_aa: CASSSGTGNEQFF
cdr3_nt: TGTGCCAGCAGTTCTGGGACAGGCAATGAGCAGTTCTTC
cdr3_length: 13
clone_size: .
j_call: TRBJ2-1
v_call: TRBV28
d_call: TRBD1

cdr3_aa: CASSLAGINQPQHF
cdr3_nt: TGTGCCAGCAGCTTAGCAGGGATCAATCAGCCCCAGCATTTT
cdr3_length: 14
clone_size: .
j_call: TRBJ1-5
v_call: TRBV11-2
d_call: .

cdr3_aa: CSVRRDRVAGELFF
cdr3_nt: TGCAGCGTTAGGCGGGACAGGGTTGCCGGGGAGCTGTTTTTT
cdr3_length: 14
clone_size: .
j_call: TRBJ2-2
v_call: TRBV29-1
d_call: TRBD1

cdr3_aa: CASRQNRGRNYGYTF
cdr3_nt: TGTGCCAGCAGACAGAACAGGGGGCGGAACTATGGCTACACCTTC
cdr3_length: 15
clone_size: .
j_call: TRBJ1-2
v_call: TRBV5-8
d_call: TRBD1

cdr3_aa: CASSQRLDRGNEKLFF
cdr3_nt: TGTGCCAGCAGCCAAAGATTGGACAGGGGTAATGAAAAACTGTTTTTT
cdr3_length: 16
clone_size: .
j_call: TRBJ1-4
v_call: TRBV3-1/TRBV3-2
d_call: TRBD1

cdr3_aa: CASRRGQPGNQPQHF
cdr3_nt: TGTGCCAGCAGAAGAGGACAGCCGGGCAATCAGCCCCAGCATTTT
cdr3_length: 15
clone_size: .
j_call: TRBJ1-5
v_call: TRBV6-5
d_call: .

cdr3_aa: CASSGQGGNSPLHF
cdr3_nt: TGTGCCAGCAGTGGACAGGGAGGAAATTCACCCCTCCACTTT
cdr3_length: 14
clone_size: .
j_call: TRBJ1-6
v_call: TRBV2
d_call: TRBD1

cdr3_aa: CASSQGLGLGIYEQYF
cdr3_nt: TGTGCCAGCAGCCAGGGACTAGGACTGGGTATATACGAGCAGTACTTC
cdr3_length: 16
clone_size: .
j_call: TRBJ2-7
v_call: TRBV3-1/TRBV3-2
d_call: TRBD2

cdr3_aa: CASSLSNPVRQPQHF
cdr3_nt: TGCGCCAGCAGCTTGAGTAATCCGGTTCGTCAGCCCCAGCATTTT
cdr3_length: 15
clone_size: .
j_call: TRBJ1-5
v_call: TRBV5-1
d_call: .

cdr3_aa: CASSVGDRGLETQYF
cdr3_nt: TGTGCCAGCAGCGTAGGGGACAGGGGTTTAGAGACCCAGTACTTC
cdr3_length: 15
clone_size: once
j_call: TRBJ2-5
v_call: TRBV9
d_call: TRBD1

cdr3_aa: CASSEGQGRAFF
cdr3_nt: TGTGCCAGCAGCGAAGGACAGGGTCGAGCTTTCTTT
cdr3_length: 12
clone_size: .
j_call: TRBJ1-1
v_call: TRBV7-9
d_call: TRBD1

cdr3_aa: CAISDRDRVYEQYF
cdr3_nt: TGTGCCATCAGTGATCGGGACAGGGTCTACGAGCAGTACTTC
cdr3_length: 14
clone_size: .
j_call: TRBJ2-7
v_call: TRBV10-3
d_call: TRBD1

cdr3_aa: CASSTTLAPEQFF
cdr3_nt: TGTGCCAGCAGCACAACCCTAGCGCCTGAGCAGTTCTTC
cdr3_length: 13
clone_size: .
j_call: TRBJ2-1
v_call: TRBV7-9
d_call: .

cdr3_aa: CASSVTARQPQHF
cdr3_nt: TGTGCCAGCAGCGTAACAGCTCGGCAGCCCCAGCATTTT
cdr3_length: 13
clone_size: .
j_call: TRBJ1-5
v_call: TRBV9
d_call: .

cdr3_aa: CASSFLPGSGPNEQFF
cdr3_nt: TGTGCCAGCAGTTTCTTGCCGGGATCCGGGCCCAATGAGCAGTTCTTC
cdr3_length: 16
clone_size: .
j_call: TRBJ2-1
v_call: TRBV28
d_call: .

cdr3_aa: CSVEDREDIYGYTF
cdr3_nt: TGCAGCGTTGAAGACAGGGAGGATATCTATGGCTACACCTTC
cdr3_length: 14
clone_size: .
j_call: TRBJ1-2
v_call: TRBV29-1
d_call: .

cdr3_aa: CASSQGAGQGHEQYF
cdr3_nt: TGTGCCAGCAGCCAGGGGGCCGGACAGGGCCACGAGCAGTACTTC
cdr3_length: 15
clone_size: large
j_call: TRBJ2-7
v_call: TRBV7-8
d_call: TRBD1

cdr3_aa: CASSLGGDYEQYF
cdr3_nt: TGTGCCAGCAGCTTAGGGGGGGATTACGAGCAGTACTTC
cdr3_length: 13
clone_size: .
j_call: TRBJ2-7
v_call: TRBV7-9
d_call: .

cdr3_aa: CASSLRRTHEKLFF
cdr3_nt: TGTGCCAGCAGCTTAAGGCGGACACACGAAAAACTGTTTTTT
cdr3_length: 14
clone_size: .
j_call: TRBJ1-4
v_call: TRBV7-2
d_call: .

cdr3_aa: CAIKLEAGGHYEQYF
cdr3_nt: TGTGCCATCAAACTCGAGGCAGGGGGACACTACGAGCAGTACTTC
cdr3_length: 15
clone_size: .
j_call: TRBJ2-7
v_call: TRBV2
d_call: TRBD1

cdr3_aa: CASHNELNTEAFF
cdr3_nt: TGTGCCAGTCATAACGAGTTGAACACTGAAGCTTTCTTT
cdr3_length: 13
clone_size: .
j_call: TRBJ1-1
v_call: TRBV3-1/TRBV3-2
d_call: .

cdr3_aa: CASSLGQGQTNYGYTF
cdr3_nt: TGTGCCAGCAGCTTGGGGCAGGGACAGACGAACTATGGCTACACCTTC
cdr3_length: 16
clone_size: .
j_call: TRBJ1-2
v_call: TRBV5-4
d_call: TRBD1

cdr3_aa: CASSASGLAGVRETQYF
cdr3_nt: TGTGCCAGCAGTGCCTCGGGACTAGCGGGAGTAAGGGAGACCCAGTACTTC
cdr3_length: 17
clone_size: once
j_call: TRBJ2-5
v_call: TRBV25-1
d_call: TRBD2

cdr3_aa: CASRRERNYGYTF
cdr3_nt: TGTGCCAGTAGGAGGGAGCGCAACTATGGCTACACCTTC
cdr3_length: 13
clone_size: once
j_call: TRBJ1-2
v_call: TRBV19
d_call: .

cdr3_aa: CASSYSPQETGLAFF
cdr3_nt: TGTGCCAGCAGTTACTCCCCTCAAGAGACAGGGCTAGCTTTCTTT
cdr3_length: 15
clone_size: .
j_call: TRBJ1-1
v_call: TRBV6-6
d_call: TRBD1

cdr3_aa: CASTYSGGNYGYTF
cdr3_nt: TGTGCCAGTACCTACTCCGGGGGAAACTATGGCTACACCTTC
cdr3_length: 14
clone_size: few
j_call: TRBJ1-2
v_call: TRBV28
d_call: .

cdr3_aa: CASSRQQQGSSSYEQYF
cdr3_nt: TGTGCCAGTAGTAGACAGCAACAGGGGAGTAGTTCCTACGAGCAGTACTTC
cdr3_length: 17
clone_size: once
j_call: TRBJ2-7
v_call: TRBV19
d_call: TRBD1

cdr3_aa: CASKGGSPYTGELFF
cdr3_nt: TGTGCCAGCAAGGGAGGGAGCCCTTACACCGGGGAGCTGTTTTTT
cdr3_length: 15
clone_size: .
j_call: TRBJ2-2
v_call: TRBV2
d_call: TRBD2

cdr3_aa: CASSLRTGSYEQYF
cdr3_nt: TGTGCCAGCAGCCTTAGGACAGGTTCCTACGAGCAGTACTTC
cdr3_length: 14
clone_size: .
j_call: TRBJ2-7
v_call: TRBV3-1/TRBV3-2
d_call: TRBD1

cdr3_aa: CASSSSRTSGMNEQFF
cdr3_nt: TGTGCCAGCAGTTCGTCGCGGACTAGCGGGATGAATGAGCAGTTCTTC
cdr3_length: 16
clone_size: .
j_call: TRBJ2-1
v_call: TRBV28
d_call: TRBD2

cdr3_aa: CASSPQGGGFETQYF
cdr3_nt: TGCGCCAGCAGCCCCCAGGGCGGGGGGTTCGAGACCCAGTACTTC
cdr3_length: 15
clone_size: .
j_call: TRBJ2-5
v_call: TRBV5-1
d_call: TRBD2

cdr3_aa: CAITPGGFGYTF
cdr3_nt: TGTGCCATCACCCCAGGGGGCTTTGGCTACACCTTC
cdr3_length: 12
clone_size: .
j_call: TRBJ1-2
v_call: TRBV10-3
d_call: TRBD1

cdr3_aa: CASSLPGGNTEAFF
cdr3_nt: TGCGCCAGCAGCTTGCCCGGGGGGAACACTGAAGCTTTCTTT
cdr3_length: 14
clone_size: once
j_call: TRBJ1-1
v_call: TRBV5-1
d_call: .

cdr3_aa: CASSLDASSYNSPLHF
cdr3_nt: TGTGCCAGCAGCTTAGATGCTAGCTCCTATAATTCACCCCTCCACTTT
cdr3_length: 16
clone_size: .
j_call: TRBJ1-6
v_call: TRBV7-2
d_call: .

cdr3_aa: CASSRRVGRENTGELFF
cdr3_nt: TGTGCCAGCAGCCGGCGGGTGGGGAGGGAAAACACCGGGGAGCTGTTTTTT
cdr3_length: 17
clone_size: .
j_call: TRBJ2-2
v_call: TRBV5-6
d_call: TRBD2

cdr3_aa: CASSFTGGTTDTQYF
cdr3_nt: TGCGCCAGCAGCTTCACGGGGGGAACCACAGATACGCAGTATTTT
cdr3_length: 15
clone_size: .
j_call: TRBJ2-3
v_call: TRBV5-1
d_call: TRBD2

cdr3_aa: CASRLEDFNMGGYTF
cdr3_nt: TGTGCAAGTCGCTTAGAGGACTTTAACATGGGAGGCTACACCTTC
cdr3_length: 15
clone_size: .
j_call: TRBJ1-2
v_call: TRBV12-2
d_call: .

cdr3_aa: CASSHPGQGAFGYTF
cdr3_nt: TGTGCCAGCAGCCATCCGGGACAGGGGGCGTTTGGCTACACCTTC
cdr3_length: 15
clone_size: few
j_call: TRBJ1-2
v_call: TRBV9
d_call: TRBD1